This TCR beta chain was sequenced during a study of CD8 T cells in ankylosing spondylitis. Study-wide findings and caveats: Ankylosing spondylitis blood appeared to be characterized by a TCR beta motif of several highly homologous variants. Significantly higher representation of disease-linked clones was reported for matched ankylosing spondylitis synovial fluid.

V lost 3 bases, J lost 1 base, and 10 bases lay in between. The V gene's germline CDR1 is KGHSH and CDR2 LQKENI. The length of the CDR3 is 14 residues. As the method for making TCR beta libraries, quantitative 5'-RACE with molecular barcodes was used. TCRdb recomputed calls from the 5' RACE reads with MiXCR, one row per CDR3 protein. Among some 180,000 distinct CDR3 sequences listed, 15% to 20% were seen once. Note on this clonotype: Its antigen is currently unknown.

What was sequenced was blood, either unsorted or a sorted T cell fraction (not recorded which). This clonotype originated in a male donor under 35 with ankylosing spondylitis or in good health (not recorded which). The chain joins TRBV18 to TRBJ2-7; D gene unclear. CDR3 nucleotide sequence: TGTGCCAGCTCACCGGTGGTCTCTTCCTACGAGCAGTACTTC. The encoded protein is CASSPVVSSYEQYF. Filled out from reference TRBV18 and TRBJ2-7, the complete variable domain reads NAGVMQNPRHLVRRRGQEARLRCSPMKGHSHVYWYRQLPEEGLKFMVYLQKENIIDESGMPKERFSAEFPKEGPSILRIQQVVRGDSAAYFCASSPVVSSYEQYFGPGTRLTVT.